These 25 T cell receptor beta chains share one sample of origin, sequenced in a study of cytomegalovirus exposure and HLA in healthy donors. PCR was performed using 60 Vbeta and 13 Jbeta primers. Produced via immunoSEQ multiplex PCR; TCRdb's table is partial and in-frame only. The data show over 110,000 clones, with roughly four fifths seen just once and 1% to 1.5% held by the top ten. Specimen: PBMCs. All receptors come from a woman between 40 and 50 years old in good health and CMV-seronegative.

This clone was counted many times. The chain has TRBV4-1 and TRBJ2-1; 11 bases agree with TRBD1. The trim removed 1 base at V and 0 bases at J, leaving 2 bases unmatched. CDR3 length: 17 residues. Germline V gene sequence: CDR1 MGHRA, CDR2 YSYEKL. The CDR3 region is CASSQVGTGGSYNEQFF. Written as DNA, the CDR3 is TGCGCCAGCAGCCAAGTAGGGACAGGGGGCTCCTACAATGAGCAGTTCTTC.

A few counts support this clone. The J gene is TRBJ2-3, the V gene TRBV2; TRBD1 agrees at 7 bases. V shed 1 base and J 2 bases; nucleotides not matched to a gene: 6. Germline-derived CDR1 and CDR2 are SNHLY and FYNNEI. The CDR3 is made up of 16 amino acids. In nucleotides, the CDR3 is TGTGCCAGCAGTGAAGGTCACAGGGGATCCACAGATACGCAGTATTTT. It encodes CASSEGHRGSTDTQYF.

The chain joins TRBV7-9 to TRBJ1-1; D is undetermined. This CDR3 is 12 amino acids long. Trimming removed 5 bases from V and 9 bases from J, with 13 bases in between. CDR1 is SEHNR and CDR2 is FQNEAQ in the germline V gene (reference sequence). The CDR3 sequence: CASSPDIVKAFF. CDR3 DNA sequence: TGTGCCAGCAGCCCTGACATCGTCAAAGCTTTCTTT.

This chain links TRBV18 with TRBJ2-7; 7 bases line up with TRBD1. With 0 bases clipped from V and 2 bases from J, the junction kept 4 bases outside the gene matches. This CDR3 comprises 15 residues. Germline V gene lookup returns CDR1 KGHSH and CDR2 LQKENI. The CDR3 DNA reads as TGTGCCAGCTCACCACCAACAGGGGTTCCCTACGAGCAGTACGTC. Residues: CASSPPTGVPYEQYV.

This clone showed up just a few times. The rearrangement joins TRBV4-1 to TRBJ1-1; 11 bases fit TRBD1. With V trimmed by 2 bases and J by 0 bases, 8 bases remained unmatched. CDR1 is MGHRA, CDR2 YSYEKL, per germline. This CDR3 region has 18 residues. In DNA form, the CDR3 reads TGCGCCAGCAGCCAACAAGAGGGACAGGGGGTAATGAACACTGAAGCTTTCTTT. Amino acids: CASSQQEGQGVMNTEAFF.

The V call is TRBV27, the J call TRBJ1-1; 7 bases line up with TRBD1. Germline V gene sequence: CDR1 MNHEY, CDR2 SMNVEV (reference sequence). V shed 6 bases and J 2 bases; nucleotides not matched to a gene: 9. CDR3 length: 15 amino acids. CDR3 DNA: TGTGCCAGCAGCAGAGACAGGGAAGGAAACACTGAAGCTTTCTTT. Translation gives CASSRDREGNTEAFF.

The gene calls are TRBV5-1 and TRBJ2-7; maybe TRBD1 (6 bases). This CDR3 is 14 amino acids long. V was shortened by 3 bases and J by 2 bases, with 12 bases between the two germline ends. The V gene's germline CDR1 is SGHRS and CDR2 YFSETQ. CDR3 sequence reads: CASSSGQLAYEQYF. In nucleotides, the CDR3 is TGCGCCAGCAGCTCTGGACAGCTAGCCTACGAGCAGTACTTC.

J is TRBJ1-2 and V is TRBV9, with D perhaps TRBD1 (6 bases). The germline CDR1 and CDR2 sequences are SGDLS and YYNGEE. Trimming left V 3 bases short and J 9 bases short, with 15 bases between. CDR3 length: 13 residues. CDR3 nucleotide sequence: TGTGCCAGCAGCGAGGGTCAGGGGTCGCGCTACACCTTC. Translation: CASSEGQGSRYTF.

Written as DNA, the CDR3 is TGCAGCGCTCGAAGGGACATTGGCGGGTATGGCTACACCTTC. Translating it yields CSARRDIGGYGYTF. The chain carries TRBV29-1 and TRBJ1-2, with D possibly TRBD1 on 6 matching bases. Germline CDR1 SQVTM, CDR2 ANQGSEA. The CDR3 consists of 14 residues. The V end was cut by 7 bases, the J end by 5 bases, with 20 bases between.

V gene TRBV6-1 combines with J gene TRBJ2-7, with 8 nucleotides matching TRBD2. Germline V lookup: CDR1 MNHNS, CDR2 SASEGT. The length of the CDR3 is 14 residues. The junction had 3 bases not matched to a gene; V was cut back by 4 bases and J by 1 base. The CDR3 coding sequence is TGTGCCAGCAGTGCGGGGGGGGAATCCTACGAGCAGTACGTC. Amino acid sequence: CASSAGGESYEQYV.

The rearrangement uses TRBV2 and TRBJ2-5; TRBD2 matches at 11 bases. This CDR3 has 16 amino acids. V shed 6 bases and J 1 base; nucleotides not matched to a gene: 7. The germline V gene has CDR1 SNHLY and CDR2 FYNNEI. The CDR3 nucleotides are TGTGCCAGCAGCGACACTAGCGGGGGAGCCCAAGAGACCCAGTACTTC. It translates to CASSDTSGGAQETQYF. The full variable domain, its missing parts supplied by reference TRBV2 and TRBJ2-5, is EPEVTQTPSHQVTQMGQEVILRCVPISNHLYFYWYRQILGQKVEFLVSFYNNEISEKSEIFDDQFSVERPDGSNFTLKIRSTKLEDSAMYFCASSDTSGGAQETQYFGPGTRLLVL.

A single count supports this clone. The chain has TRBV4-2 and TRBJ1-2, with D unresolved. CDR1 and CDR2 (germline): LGHNA, YNFKEQ. This CDR3 is 14 amino acids long. The germline V and J ends were trimmed by 2 bases and 5 bases, with 12 bases remaining between them. The CDR3: CASSQNPSRYGYTF. The CDR3 DNA reads as TGTGCCAGCAGCCAAAATCCGTCCCGGTATGGCTACACCTTC.

The chain is built from TRBV27 and TRBJ1-1; D unresolved. The length of the CDR3 is 12 residues. CDR1 and CDR2 from the germline V gene are MNHEY and SMNVEV (reference sequence). The ends were cut back, 7 bases at V and 9 bases at J, with 15 bases in the middle. The CDR3 here is CASKPGLGKAFF. CDR3 DNA sequence: TGTGCCAGCAAGCCGGGATTAGGGAAAGCTTTCTTT.

CDR3 region: CASSYYSGQGKGVEQFF. The CDR3 nucleotides read TGTGCCAGCAGCTACTATTCGGGACAGGGAAAAGGGGTTGAGCAGTTCTTC. The chain is built from TRBV7-9 and TRBJ2-1, with TRBD1 matching over 9 bases. Germline assignment: CDR1 SEHNR and CDR2 FQNEAQ (reference sequence). The CDR3 has 17 residues. Losses at the gene ends were 4 bases for V and 9 bases for J; bases not matched to a gene: 16.

The chain joins TRBV7-8 to TRBJ1-3; no clear D gene. CDR1 is SGHVS, CDR2 FQNEAQ, per germline. The CDR3 is 15 residues long. Trimming shortened V by 1 base and J by 0 bases, and 7 bases separated the two germline ends. The CDR3 loop reads CASSLGSSSGNTIYF. The CDR3 DNA reads TGTGCCAGCAGCTTAGGTTCGAGCTCTGGAAACACCATATATTTT.

The chain couples TRBV7-9 to TRBJ1-4; the match to TRBD1 covers 7 bases. CDR3 size: 15 residues. Germline V gene lookup returns CDR1 SEHNR and CDR2 FQNEAQ (reference sequence). The V gene end was trimmed by 5 bases and the J gene end by 8 bases; junction bases not matched to a gene: 11. The DNA of the CDR3 is TGTGCCAGCAGCCTTGACAGGGCCAGCGGGGAAAAACTGTTTTTT. Protein product: CASSLDRASGEKLFF.

The chain is built from TRBV9 and TRBJ1-4; D is uncertain. Germline loops: CDR1 SGDLS, CDR2 YYNGEE. The V and J ends lost 4 bases and 5 bases respectively, with 12 bases between them. The CDR3 has 14 amino acids. The CDR3 nucleotides are TGTGCCAGCAGCCCCGAGCTCGGGAATGAAAAACTGTTTTTT. Encoded protein: CASSPELGNEKLFF.

The genes are TRBV6-1 and TRBJ1-2; D gene unclear. Germline values: CDR1 MNHNS, CDR2 SASEGT. Trimming took 6 bases from V and 2 from J, leaving 10 bases between them. There are 13 residues in the CDR3. The CDR3 reads CASSLSSNYGYTF. The CDR3 DNA reads as TGTGCCAGCAGCCTATCAAGCAACTATGGCTACACCTTC.

The chain is built from TRBV28 and TRBJ1-5; 11 bases line up with TRBD1. The germline CDR1 and CDR2 sequences are MDHEN and SYDVKM. The V and J ends lost 1 base and 6 bases, in that order; junction bases with no gene match: 11. The CDR3 runs 18 residues. This chain's CDR3 is CASSLLASRGTGGQPQHF. The CDR3 DNA follows: TGTGCCAGCAGTTTATTAGCCTCCAGGGGGACAGGGGGTCAGCCCCAGCATTTT. Full variable domain (rest looked up from reference TRBV28 and TRBJ1-5): DVKVTQSSRYLVKRTGEKVFLECVQDMDHENMFWYRQDPGLGLRLIYFSYDVKMKEKGDIPEGYSVSREKKERFSLILESASTNQTSMYLCASSLLASRGTGGQPQHFGDGTRLSIL.

The genes are TRBV19 and TRBJ1-5; tentatively, D is TRBD1 (5 bases). V lost 3 bases, J lost 6 bases, and 12 bases lay in between. The CDR3 contains 14 residues. In germline, CDR1 is LNHDA, CDR2 SQIVND (reference sequence). The CDR3 DNA sequence: TGTGCCAGTAGTATTGCAGGGTTCTCTCAGCCCCAGCATTTT. It yields the protein CASSIAGFSQPQHF. The variable domain in full, completed from reference TRBV19 and TRBJ1-5, reads DGGITQSPKYLFRKEGQNVTLSCEQNLNHDAMYWYRQDPGQGLRLIYYSQIVNDFQKGDIAEGYSVSREKKESFPLTVTSAQKNPTAFYLCASSIAGFSQPQHFGDGTRLSIL.

The V gene is TRBV11-1, the J gene TRBJ2-5; TRBD2 aligns across 13 bases. Per the germline V gene, CDR1 is SGHAT and CDR2 is FQDESV (reference sequence). V lost 5 bases to trimming and J lost 3 bases; unmatched junction nucleotides: 3. The CDR3 spans 15 residues. The CDR3, as DNA: TGTGCCAGCAGCGGAACTAGCGGGGGGGAAGAGACCCAGTACTTC. Translated, it gives CASSGTSGGEETQYF. The variable domain in full, completed from reference TRBV11-1 and TRBJ2-5, reads EAEVAQSPRYKITEKSQAVAFWCDPISGHATLYWYRQILGQGPELLVQFQDESVVDDSQLPKDRFSAERLKGVDSTLKIQPAELGDSAMYLCASSGTSGGEETQYFGPGTRLLVL.

J is TRBJ1-4 and V is TRBV6-1; perhaps TRBD1 as D (5 bases). V lost 5 bases, J lost 3 bases, and 13 bases lay in between. Germline CDR1 MNHNS, CDR2 SASEGT. CDR3 length: 15 amino acids. CDR3 bases: TGTGCCAGCAGTAAACAGGTGATGCCTAATGAAAAACTGTTTTTT. Amino acid sequence: CASSKQVMPNEKLFF.

The chain has TRBV4-3 and TRBJ1-4, with 10 bases lining up with TRBD1. J was trimmed by 6 bases and V by 1 base; bases with no gene match: 2. The germline V gene has CDR1 LGHNA and CDR2 YSLEER. The CDR3 is 15 amino acids. The CDR3 reads CASSQAGTGDEKLFF. The CDR3 coding sequence is TGCGCCAGCAGCCAAGCCGGGACAGGGGATGAAAAACTGTTTTTT.

A note on this clone: The CDR3 carries no conserved terminal phenylalanine or tryptophan, so it likely arises from a read error. The rearrangement joins TRBV2 to TRBJ2-2, with 11 positions matching TRBD2. Germline CDR1 SNHLY, CDR2 FYNNEI. This CDR3 contains 16 residues. Losses at the gene ends were 7 bases for V and 5 bases for J; bases not matched to a gene: 9. The DNA of the CDR3 is TGTGCCAGCACCACATTGACTAGCGGGATAACCGGGGAGCTGTTTGTT. It specifies CASTTLTSGITGELFV.

This clone was found a few times. The chain employs TRBV18 and TRBJ1-1, with TRBD1 as a possible D gene (5 bases). Per the germline V gene, CDR1 is KGHSH and CDR2 is LQKENI. The CDR3 consists of 12 residues. The ends were cut back, 10 bases at V and 7 bases at J, with 16 bases in the middle. This CDR3 reads CATSPQENEAFF. The CDR3 DNA follows: TGTGCCACCTCCCCACAGGAGAATGAAGCTTTCTTT.